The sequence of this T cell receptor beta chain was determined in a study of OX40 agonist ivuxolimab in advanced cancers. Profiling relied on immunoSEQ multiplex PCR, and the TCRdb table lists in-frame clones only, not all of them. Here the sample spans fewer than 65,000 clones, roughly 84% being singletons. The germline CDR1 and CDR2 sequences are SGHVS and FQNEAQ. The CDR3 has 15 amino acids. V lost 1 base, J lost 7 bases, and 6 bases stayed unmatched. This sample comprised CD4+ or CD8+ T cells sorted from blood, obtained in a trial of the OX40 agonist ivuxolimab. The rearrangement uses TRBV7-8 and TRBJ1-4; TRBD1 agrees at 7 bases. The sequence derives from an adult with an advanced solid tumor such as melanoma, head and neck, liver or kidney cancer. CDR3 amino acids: CASSLGQGVVEKLFF. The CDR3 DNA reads TGTGCCAGCAGCTTAGGGCAGGGGGTAGTTGAAAAACTGTTTTTT.